This T cell receptor beta chain was identified during a study of shared clonotypes between healthy human individuals. The study, taken as a whole, reports: Among donors, the sharing of clonotypes was expected to be influenced by sequencing depth. There were few donors, and this limited the genetic and exposure-history diversity represented.

Sequencing was performed with immunoSEQ multiplex PCR; in TCRdb, only in-frame clones are kept and a portion is missing. Of approximately 240,000 clones listed, 65% are singletons. As regards this clone: Its matching antigen is unknown.

Splitting of CD4+ cells produced CD45RA+ naive and CD45RA-negative memory subsets. Per germline, CDR1 SGHDT and CDR2 YYEEEE. The CDR3 has 12 amino acids. The V and J ends lost 7 bases and 2 bases respectively, with 7 bases between them. Sequenced: memory CD4+ T cells sorted from blood. Subset denoted: CD45RA-negative fraction. J is TRBJ2-4 and V is TRBV5-6, with unresolved D. The source is a man between 25 and 39 years old in good health. The CDR3 loop is CASSRTKNIQYF. The CDR3 DNA follows: TGTGCCAGCTCACGAACCAAAAACATTCAGTACTTC.